Shown below are 25 T cell receptor beta chains from a single sample sequenced in a study of metastatic and nonmetastatic thyroid tumors. Using MiXCR, TCRdb re-called clones from the PCR reads. The sample records 45,000 to 50,000 clones, 20% to 25% being singletons. Every patient underwent thyroid surgery untreated. Sequencing input: blood. Receptors originate from a male donor with papillary thyroid cancer or a benign thyroid nodule (not recorded which). Some clones in this sample may be carry-over from other donors' samples.

This clone is a singleton in its sample. The rearrangement links TRBV30 to TRBJ2-7, with 10 bases that match TRBD2. Germline CDR1 is GTSNPN and CDR2 is SVGIG (reference sequence). The J segment lost 3 bases and the V segment lost 4 bases, leaving 9 bases of the junction unmatched. The CDR3 contains 15 residues. CDR3 region: CAWKGASGSYYEQYF. CDR3 sequence (DNA): TGTGCCTGGAAAGGGGCTAGCGGGAGCTACTACGAGCAGTACTTC.

This clone is termed medium-sized. J is TRBJ2-7 and V is TRBV6-2 or TRBV6-3; 7 positions agree with TRBD1. CDR3 length equals 13 residues. Trimming took 8 bases from V and 5 from J; bases not matched to a gene: 9. The germline V gene encodes CDR1 MNHEY and CDR2 SVGEGT. CDR3 DNA sequence: TGTGCCAGCCGGGACAGTCTTCAGGACGAGCAGTACTTC. It encodes CASRDSLQDEQYF.

This clone has at least ten counts. The rearrangement links TRBV20-1 to TRBJ2-5, with D possibly TRBD2 on 6 matching bases. The CDR3 is 15 residues long. V was shortened by 1 base and J by 4 bases, with 16 bases between the two germline ends. CDR1 and CDR2 (germline): DFQATT, SNEGSKA (reference sequence). In nucleotides, the CDR3 is TGCAGTGCTAGAGCCCCCGGCGGGAAAGGAGAGACCCAGTACTTC. It specifies CSARAPGGKGETQYF.

The chain employs TRBV19 and TRBJ1-3, with no clear D. Germline V lookup: CDR1 LNHDA, CDR2 SQIVND (reference sequence). The CDR3 covers 15 residues. V was trimmed by 5 bases and J by 0 bases, leaving 11 bases between them. CDR3 in DNA: TGTGCCAGTAGTGTCACCGAGAACTCTGGAAACACCATATATTTT. Residues: CASSVTENSGNTIYF.

This clone occurred many times. This rearrangement joins TRBV5-1 to TRBJ1-2, with a tentative D call TRBD1 (6 bases). V was trimmed by 6 bases and J by 2 bases, leaving 14 bases between them. This CDR3 spans 14 amino acids. CDR1 and CDR2 (germline): SGHRS, YFSETQ. The CDR3 spells CASKEGGSNYGYTF. CDR3 sequence (DNA): TGCGCCAGCAAAGAGGGGGGGTCCAACTATGGCTACACCTTC.

In its sample, this clone is medium-sized. The chain is built from TRBV18 and TRBJ2-7, with D tentatively TRBD2 (6 bases). CDR3 size: 14 residues. V lost 3 bases to trimming and J lost 6 bases, with 15 bases between them. CDR1 and CDR2 (germline): KGHSH, LQKENI. The CDR3 sequence is CASSPGTPGLEQYF. CDR3 coding DNA: TGTGCCAGCTCACCCGGGACTCCCGGTCTCGAGCAGTACTTC. The whole variable domain, filled in from reference TRBV18 and TRBJ2-7, reads NAGVMQNPRHLVRRRGQEARLRCSPMKGHSHVYWYRQLPEEGLKFMVYLQKENIIDESGMPKERFSAEFPKEGPSILRIQQVVRGDSAAYFCASSPGTPGLEQYFGPGTRLTVT.

This clone came up a few times. The rearrangement joins TRBV6-5 to TRBJ1-4; tentative D call: TRBD1 (5 bases). V was shortened by 11 bases and J by 5 bases, with 12 bases between the two germline ends. Germline V lookup: CDR1 MNHEY, CDR2 SVGAGI. The CDR3 extends over 12 amino acids. The CDR3 protein is CAVLGGNEKLFF. CDR3 DNA sequence: TGTGCCGTACTTGGGGGGAATGAAAAACTGTTTTTT.

The chain is built from TRBV15 and TRBJ2-7, with a weak D call TRBD2 (5 bases). V was pared by 0 bases and J by 6 bases, with 9 bases between. The CDR3 totals 13 residues. Germline CDR1 and CDR2: LNHNV and YYDKDF (reference sequence). The CDR3 coding sequence is TGTGCCACCAGCAGAGATCGCGAGGGCGAGCAGTACTTC. It specifies CATSRDREGEQYF.

This clone has at least ten counts. The same CDR3 arises from other DNA sequences in this sample as well. In nucleotides, the CDR3 is TGTGCCAGCAGTGAACTAAAGGGGAACACTGAAGCTTTCTTT. Amino acid sequence: CASSELKGNTEAFF. The genes are TRBV2 and TRBJ1-1, with unresolved D. Germline-derived CDR1 and CDR2 are SNHLY and FYNNEI. Trimming cost V 2 bases and J 1 base, with 8 bases left between them. The CDR3 has 14 residues.

The rearrangement links TRBV19 to TRBJ2-5, with D possibly being TRBD2 (6 bases). There are 11 residues in the CDR3. Germline V gene sequence: CDR1 LNHDA, CDR2 SQIVND (reference sequence). The CDR3 sequence is CASRVGGTQYF. The CDR3 DNA reads as TGTGCTTCCAGGGTGGGAGGCACCCAGTACTTC.

This clone was observed at least ten times. The DNA for the CDR3 is TGTGCCACCAGTGATCCGGGACAGCCTGACAATGAGCAGTTCTTC. Translated, it gives CATSDPGQPDNEQFF. The chain carries TRBV24-1 and TRBJ2-1; TRBD1 matches at 7 bases. CDR1 and CDR2 (germline): KGHDR, SFDVKD. V shed 3 bases, J shed 5 bases, and the junction held 6 bases outside the gene matches. CDR3 size: 15 residues.

This clone was detected many times. The chain joins TRBV29-1 to TRBJ1-2; 8 bases fit TRBD1. CDR1 and CDR2 (germline): SQVTM, ANQGSEA. This CDR3 spans 13 amino acids. V shed 7 bases and J 5 bases; nucleotides not matched to a gene: 9. CDR3 region: CSGGQGPPYGYTF. In nucleotides, the CDR3 is TGCAGCGGTGGACAGGGTCCCCCTTATGGCTACACCTTC.

This clone was seen ten or more times. The V call is TRBV27, the J call TRBJ1-4; tentative D call: TRBD1 (5 bases). The germline V and J ends were trimmed by 6 bases and 4 bases, with 18 bases remaining between them. This CDR3 has 16 residues. Germline V gene data show CDR1 as MNHEY and CDR2 as SMNVEV (reference sequence). The CDR3 protein is CASSRIPGRSNEKLFF. The CDR3 nucleotides are TGTGCCAGCAGCCGTATTCCGGGACGTAGTAATGAAAAACTGTTTTTT.

This clone has ten or more counts. This chain connects TRBV3-1 to TRBJ1-1; TRBD1 matches 9 bases. The V gene's germline CDR1 is LGHDT and CDR2 YNNKEL (reference sequence). Trimming took 5 bases from V and 8 from J; bases not matched to a gene: 9. The CDR3 is 14 amino acids. In DNA, the CDR3 is TGTGCCAGCAGCGCTCGGGACAGGGAAGGAGAAGCTTTCTTT. Amino acid sequence: CASSARDREGEAFF.

This clone showed up just a few times. This chain uses TRBV12-3 or TRBV12-4 with TRBJ2-3, with TRBD2 as a possible D gene (6 bases). The V gene lost 1 base and the J gene lost 3 bases, with 14 bases spanning the gap. This CDR3 region has 16 residues. The chain's CDR3 is CASSLEQLLATDTQYF. The CDR3 nucleotides are TGTGCCAGCAGTTTAGAACAGTTACTAGCTACAGATACGCAGTATTTT.

This clone was seen many times. The chain recombines TRBV5-1 with TRBJ2-4; 9 nucleotides align to TRBD1. The CDR3 extends over 15 amino acids. Germline CDR1 SGHRS, CDR2 YFSETQ. V dropped 0 bases and J dropped 8; count of bases not matched to a gene: 6. The CDR3 spells CASSLEGTGRDIQYF. DNA of the CDR3: TGCGCCAGCAGCTTGGAAGGGACAGGGAGGGACATTCAGTACTTC.

The rearrangement uses TRBV6-5 and TRBJ1-5; D perhaps matches TRBD1 (5 bases). The CDR3 contains 16 residues. Germline CDR1 is MNHEY and CDR2 is SVGAGI. The V end was cut by 6 bases, the J end by 5 bases, with 20 bases between. The CDR3 is CASSPRGGSSDQPQHF. CDR3 nucleotide sequence: TGTGCCAGCAGCCCCCGGGGGGGGTCGTCGGATCAGCCCCAGCATTTT.

This chain links TRBV20-1 with TRBJ2-7, with D possibly being TRBD1 or TRBD2 (6 bases each). The germline V gene encodes CDR1 DFQATT and CDR2 SNEGSKA (reference sequence). This CDR3 spans 14 amino acids. V lost 3 bases to trimming and J lost 5 bases, with 17 bases between them. Here the CDR3 DNA reads TGCAGTGCTAGTATGGGGGGCAGTATCGACGAGCAGTACTTC. It yields the protein CSASMGGSIDEQYF.

Notes on this clone: The junction and the germline gene differ at one end; a read error may be behind it. The V and J genes are TRBV10-2 and TRBJ1-5; D not resolved. The CDR3 contains 14 residues. Germline CDR1 is WSHSY and CDR2 is SAAADI. CDR3 region: CSSFDGNPNQPQHF. CDR3 DNA: TGCTCCAGCTTCGACGGGAACCCCAATCAGCCCCAGCATTTT.

In this sample, this clone turned up many times. The genes are TRBV18 and TRBJ2-1; 7 bases fit TRBD2. The CDR3 has 12 amino acids. Germline values: CDR1 KGHSH, CDR2 LQKENI. The V gene end was trimmed by 8 bases and the J gene end by 7 bases; junction bases not matched to a gene: 5. The CDR3: CASHPGGNEQFF. The CDR3 DNA sequence: TGTGCCAGCCACCCCGGGGGGAATGAGCAGTTCTTC.

This clone was detected many times. This rearrangement joins TRBV7-2 to TRBJ2-5; 8 bases align to TRBD2. V trimming: 4 bases; J trimming: 5 bases; junction bases outside the gene matches: 9. The germline V gene has CDR1 SGHTA and CDR2 FQGNSA. The CDR3 is made up of 15 amino acids. DNA of the CDR3: TGTGCCAGCAGCTCCCGGGGAGCGGGAGTGGAGACCCAGTACTTC. Translation: CASSSRGAGVETQYF.

This clone was counted ten times or more. The V gene is TRBV28, the J gene TRBJ2-7; D gene uncertain. This CDR3 region has 12 residues. The V and J ends lost 2 bases and 1 base respectively, with 3 bases between them. CDR1 MDHEN and CDR2 SYDVKM come from the germline V gene. The CDR3 is CASSLVSYEQYF. DNA of the CDR3: TGTGCCAGCAGTTTAGTTTCCTACGAGCAGTACTTC.

This clone was counted at least ten times. This chain connects TRBV5-1 to TRBJ2-7; 7 bases are a match to TRBD1. This CDR3 has 14 amino acids. Unmatched junction bases numbered 5, after V lost 3 bases and J lost 2 bases. From germline, CDR1 is SGHRS and CDR2 YFSETQ. CDR3 DNA: TGCGCCAGCAGCTCTCGACAGGGCCCCTACGAGCAGTACTTC. It yields the protein CASSSRQGPYEQYF. Complete variable domain (other parts from reference TRBV5-1 and TRBJ2-7): KAGVTQTPRYLIKTRGQQVTLSCSPISGHRSVSWYQQTPGQGLQFLFEYFSETQRNKGNFPGRFSGRQFSNSRSEMNVSTLELGDSALYLCASSSRQGPYEQYFGPGTRLTVT.

The chain employs TRBV20-1 and TRBJ2-7; 14 bases match TRBD2. CDR3 length equals 20 residues. Germline V gives CDR1 DFQATT, CDR2 SNEGSKA (reference sequence). V dropped 3 bases and J dropped 2; count of bases not matched to a gene: 18. CDR3 sequence (DNA): TGCAGTGCTAGGGAACCATACCGACTAGCGGGGGGGCGCCGCCCCTACGAGCAGTACTTC. Translation gives CSAREPYRLAGGRRPYEQYF.

This chain links TRBV28 with TRBJ2-7, with 12 bases that match TRBD1. This CDR3 region has 15 residues. V was pared by 5 bases and J by 6 bases, with 8 bases of the junction left unmatched. Per germline, CDR1 MDHEN and CDR2 SYDVKM. The CDR3 DNA reads TGTGCCAGCAGTCCCGCCGGGACAGGGGGCTCCGAGCAGTACTTC. Protein: CASSPAGTGGSEQYF. The full variable domain, with the rest looked up from reference TRBV28 and TRBJ2-7, is DVKVTQSSRYLVKRTGEKVFLECVQDMDHENMFWYRQDPGLGLRLIYFSYDVKMKEKGDIPEGYSVSREKKERFSLILESASTNQTSMYLCASSPAGTGGSEQYFGPGTRLTVT.